This record concerns one TCR beta chain sequence. TCRdb's table, derived via immunoSEQ multiplex PCR, lists solely in-frame clones and lacks some. The sample carries fewer than 140,000 clones, over 65% recorded once. Recruited during active infection, patients (from Seattle) were subsequently followed longitudinally. There are 13 residues in the CDR3. V was pared by 5 bases and J by 5 bases, with 13 bases between. CDR1 MNHEY and CDR2 SVGAGI come from the germline V gene. The data were taken from a study of blood T cell repertoires in COVID-19. Study overall: Sample material is recorded as cDNA or gDNA derived from T cells, B-cell-depleted T cells, or PBMCs.

The sample taken for sequencing was peripheral blood. The receptor comes from a man at least 80 years old with COVID-19, enrolled during active disease. The chain uses TRBV6-5 and TRBJ2-7; D may be TRBD1 (6 bases). The CDR3 reads CASSTTGSDEQYF. As DNA, the CDR3 is TGTGCCAGCAGTACCACAGGGTCGGACGAGCAGTACTTC.